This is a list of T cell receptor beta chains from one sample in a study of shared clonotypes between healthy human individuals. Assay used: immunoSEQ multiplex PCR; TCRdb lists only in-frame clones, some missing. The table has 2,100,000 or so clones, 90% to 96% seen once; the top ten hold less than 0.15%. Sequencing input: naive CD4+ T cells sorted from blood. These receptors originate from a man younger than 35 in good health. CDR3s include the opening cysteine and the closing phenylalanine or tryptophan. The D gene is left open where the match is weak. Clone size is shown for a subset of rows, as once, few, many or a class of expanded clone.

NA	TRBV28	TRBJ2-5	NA	TGTGCCAGCAGAAGCAGGGTGAGGGAGACCCAGTACTTC	CASRSRVRETQYF
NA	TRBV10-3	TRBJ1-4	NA	TGTGCCATCAGTGAGTCGAGCAGGACCCAGGAAAAACTGTTTTTT	CAISESSRTQEKLFF
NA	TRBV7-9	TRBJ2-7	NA	TGTGCCAGCAGCTCGACAGAATCCTACGAGCAGTACTTC	CASSSTESYEQYF
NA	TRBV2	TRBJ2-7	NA	TGTGCCAGCAGAGAAGAGACGAGCGAGCAGTACTTC	CASREETSEQYF
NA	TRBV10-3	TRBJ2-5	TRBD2	TGTGCCACGACGAGGAGCGGGGGGACTGAGACCCAGTACTTC	CATTRSGGTETQYF
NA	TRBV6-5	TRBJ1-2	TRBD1	TGTGCCAGCAGCTTCCAGACAGGGGAGGGTGGCTACACCTTC	CASSFQTGEGGYTF
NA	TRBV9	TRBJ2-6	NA	TGTGCCAGCAGACCCTCTGGGGCCAACGTCCTGACTTTC	CASRPSGANVLTF
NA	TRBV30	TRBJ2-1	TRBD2	TGTGCCTGGACCAAATGGGGGGGCTACAATGAGCAGTTCTTC	CAWTKWGGYNEQFF
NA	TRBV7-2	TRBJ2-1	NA	TGTGCCAGCAGCCGAGGGGTGAGCTCCTACAATGAGCAGTTCTTC	CASSRGVSSYNEQFF
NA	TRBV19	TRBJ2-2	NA	TGTGCCAGTAGTACCGGACAGACCTACACCGGGGAGCTGTTTTTT	CASSTGQTYTGELFF
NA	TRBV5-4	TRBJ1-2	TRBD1	TGTGCCAGCAGCTTGGAGGGGACAGACTATGGCTACACCTTC	CASSLEGTDYGYTF
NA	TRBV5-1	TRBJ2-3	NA	TGCGCCAGCAGCTTGGAAGGGACATCCTCTGCGCAGTATTTT	CASSLEGTSSAQYF
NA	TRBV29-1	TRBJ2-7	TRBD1	TGCAGCGAGAGAATCCCGGGACAGGGTTGTCAGCGGTGGGTTGAGAAGCAGTACTTC	CSERIPGQGCQRWVEKQYF
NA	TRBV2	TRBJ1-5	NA	TGTGCCAGCAGTGACATTAGCAATCAGCCCCAGCATTTT	CASSDISNQPQHF
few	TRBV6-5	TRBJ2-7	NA	TGTGCCAGCAGTTATCCTCTCCAGGGAGGCCTTTCCGAGCAGTACTTC	CASSYPLQGGLSEQYF
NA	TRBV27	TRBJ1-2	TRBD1	TGTGCCAGCAGTTCAAGGGACAGGCGAAACTATGGCTACACCTTC	CASSSRDRRNYGYTF
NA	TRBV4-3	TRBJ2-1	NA	TGCGCCAGCAGCCAAGAGCGAGGAAGGGGCAATGAGCAGTTCTTC	CASSQERGRGNEQFF
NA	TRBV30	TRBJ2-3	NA	TGTGCCTGGACCAAACGAAATATTAACCAGGGTACGCAGTATTTT	CAWTKRNINQGTQYF
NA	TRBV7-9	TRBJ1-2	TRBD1	TGTGCCAGCAGCCGTGGACAGGGGGACTATGGCTACACCTTC	CASSRGQGDYGYTF
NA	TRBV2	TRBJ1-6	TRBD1	TGTGCCAGCAGCTCCGGGACAGGGGTCGTCTCCTATAATTCACCCCTCCACTTT	CASSSGTGVVSYNSPLHF
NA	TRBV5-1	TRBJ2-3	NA	TGCGCCAGCAGCTTGGGGTCGTCAGCTAGCACAGATACGCAGTATTTT	CASSLGSSASTDTQYF
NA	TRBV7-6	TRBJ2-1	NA	TGTGCCAGCAGCTTAACGGGGAGCCATGAGCAGTTCTTC	CASSLTGSHEQFF
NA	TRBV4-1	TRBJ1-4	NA	TGCGCCAGCAGCCAAGATCGGGCTGGGGTAGAAAAACTGTTTTTT	CASSQDRAGVEKLFF
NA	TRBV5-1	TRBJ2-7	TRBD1	TGCGCCAGCAGCGTAGGGACAGGGCTCTCCTACGAGCAGTACTTC	CASSVGTGLSYEQYF
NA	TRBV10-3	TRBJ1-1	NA	TGTGCCATCAGCGGGGGCCCAAACACTGAAGCTTTCTTT	CAISGGPNTEAFF
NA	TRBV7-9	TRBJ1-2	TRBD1	TGTGCCAGCAGCTTAGCGTTAGGGGGGACAGACGATCGGGGCTACACCTTC	CASSLALGGTDDRGYTF
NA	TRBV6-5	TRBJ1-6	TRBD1	TGTGCCAGCAGAGGGACAGGGGGAGGTTCACCCCTCCACTTT	CASRGTGGGSPLHF
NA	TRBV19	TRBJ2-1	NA	TGTGCCAGTAACTCGGAAGGGATTTCCTACAATGAGCAGTTCTTC	CASNSEGISYNEQFF
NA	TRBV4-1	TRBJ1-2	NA	TGCGCCAGCAGCCGAGGGAACGACGTGGGTGGCTACACCTTC	CASSRGNDVGGYTF
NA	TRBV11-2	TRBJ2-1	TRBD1	TGTGCCAGCAGGCCAGGGGGCGATCCCTACAATGAGCAGTTCTTC	CASRPGGDPYNEQFF
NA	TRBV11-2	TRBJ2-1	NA	TGTGCCAGCAGCCGCGGGGACAGACCATACAATGAGCAGTTCTTC	CASSRGDRPYNEQFF
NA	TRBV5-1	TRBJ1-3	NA	TGCGCCAGCAGGGGTTCTGGAAACACCATATATTTT	CASRGSGNTIYF
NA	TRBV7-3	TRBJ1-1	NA	TGTGCCAGCAGCTTAGACAGAATGAACACTGAAGCTTTCTTT	CASSLDRMNTEAFF